Listed below are T cell receptor beta chains from one sample, sequenced in a study of blood T cell repertoires in COVID-19. The repertoire was sequenced with immunoSEQ multiplex PCR; TCRdb's copy has only in-frame clones and lacks some. The table shows about 300,000 clones, with around 87% occurring only once. The sequencing sample was made of peripheral blood. These receptors came from a woman in her thirties or forties who had recovered from COVID-19. The CDR3 runs from the conserved cysteine through the conserved F or W. A D gene is named only where the DNA matches it firmly. The size entry is marked missing in some rows and otherwise reads once, few, many or a size class.

length	D	size	V	J	CDR3	DNA
18	.	.	TRBV11-2	TRBJ2-7	CASSLGESGPWGWNEQYF	TGTGCCAGCAGCTTAGGGGAGAGCGGGCCTTGGGGATGGAACGAGCAGTACTTC
13	TRBD2	.	TRBV7-3	TRBJ2-7	CASSSPGGGEQYF	TGTGCCAGCAGCTCCCCGGGGGGTGGGGAGCAGTACTTC
14	TRBD1	.	TRBV30	TRBJ2-3	CAWSAGTGADTQYF	TGTGCCTGGAGTGCTGGGACAGGGGCAGATACGCAGTATTTT
13	.	.	TRBV19	TRBJ2-5	CASSNGLQETQYF	TGTGCCAGTAGTAACGGTCTCCAAGAGACCCAGTACTTC
13	.	.	TRBV2	TRBJ2-5	CASSPGDSETQYF	TGTGCCAGCAGTCCCGGGGACTCCGAGACCCAGTACTTC
15	TRBD2	.	TRBV7-2	TRBJ2-1	CASSFEAGQYNEQFF	TGTGCCAGCAGCTTCGAAGCGGGGCAATACAATGAGCAGTTCTTC
14	TRBD1	.	TRBV7-2	TRBJ2-7	CASSHRQGAYEQYF	TGTGCCAGCAGTCACCGACAGGGGGCCTACGAGCAGTACTTC
16	.	.	TRBV4-3	TRBJ2-7	CASRPSVAGSSYEQYF	TGCGCCAGCAGACCCTCGGTGGCGGGGAGCTCCTACGAGCAGTACTTC
16	.	.	TRBV4-1	TRBJ2-4	CASSQDPSPAKNIQYF	TGCGCCAGCAGCCAAGATCCGTCTCCAGCCAAAAACATTCAGTACTTC
15	.	.	TRBV5-8	TRBJ2-5	CASSLVSGVRETQYF	TGTGCCAGCAGCTTGGTTTCGGGGGTTCGCGAGACCCAGTACTTC
15	.	.	TRBV15	TRBJ1-1	CATSVVSQGNTEAFF	TGTGCCACCAGCGTCGTCTCTCAGGGGAACACTGAAGCTTTCTTT
14	TRBD1	.	TRBV19	TRBJ1-4	CASRGAPSYEKLFF	TGTGCCAGCAGGGGGGCCCCGAGCTATGAAAAACTGTTTTTT
14	.	.	TRBV5-6	TRBJ1-2	CASSLVTTNYGYTF	TGTGCCAGCAGCTTGGTGACAACTAACTATGGCTACACCTTC
13	.	once	TRBV19	TRBJ2-7	CATQLGGLREQYF	TGTGCCACCCAACTCGGGGGGCTGCGCGAGCAGTACTTC
15	TRBD1	.	TRBV11-3	TRBJ1-1	CASGTGETMNTEAFF	TGTGCCAGTGGGACAGGGGAAACAATGAACACTGAAGCTTTCTTT
16	TRBD1	.	TRBV18	TRBJ2-1	CASSPYRDRGHNEQFF	TGTGCCAGCTCACCATACCGGGACAGGGGACACAATGAGCAGTTCTTC
13	TRBD2	.	TRBV19	TRBJ2-3	CASSIGGADTQYF	TGTGCCAGTAGTATTGGGGGGGCAGATACGCAGTATTTT
13	.	.	TRBV7-2	TRBJ2-5	CASSSSVPETQYF	TGTGCCAGCAGCTCTAGTGTTCCGGAGACCCAGTACTTC
15	TRBD1	.	TRBV12-5	TRBJ1-5	CASAEGTAKNQPQHF	TGTGCTAGTGCCGAGGGGACAGCCAAGAATCAGCCCCAGCATTTT
15	TRBD1	.	TRBV5-6	TRBJ1-5	CASSFGTGPYQPQHF	TGTGCCAGCAGCTTCGGGACAGGGCCCTATCAGCCCCAGCATTTT
14	TRBD1	.	TRBV4-3	TRBJ1-2	CASSQRTGWDGYTF	TGCGCCAGCAGCCAGAGGACAGGGTGGGATGGCTACACCTTC
16	TRBD2	.	TRBV9	TRBJ2-5	CASSARTSGALETQYF	TGTGCCAGCAGCGCCCGGACTAGCGGGGCGCTTGAGACCCAGTACTTC
14	.	.	TRBV6-5	TRBJ2-2	CASSVTSSHGELFF	TGTGCCAGCAGCGTTACTAGTTCTCACGGGGAGCTGTTTTTT
17	.	.	TRBV5-5	TRBJ1-2	CASSFFIEGGVNYGYTF	TGTGCCAGCAGCTTCTTCATCGAAGGGGGTGTTAACTATGGCTACACCTTC
16	TRBD2	.	TRBV19	TRBJ2-3	CASSKEASGGADTQYF	TGTGCCAGTAGTAAGGAGGCGAGCGGGGGGGCAGATACGCAGTATTTT
15	TRBD1	.	TRBV15	TRBJ1-1	CATSRPQGEGTEAFF	TGTGCCACCAGCAGACCACAGGGGGAGGGTACTGAAGCTTTCTTT
12	.	.	TRBV3-1/TRBV3-2	TRBJ1-2	CASSQVETGYTF	TGTGCCAGCAGCCAAGTGGAGACTGGCTACACCTTC
16	.	.	TRBV9	TRBJ1-2	CASSPPQGTTNYGYTF	TGTGCCAGCAGCCCACCACAAGGGACAACGAACTATGGCTACACCTTC
14	TRBD1	few	TRBV15	TRBJ2-5	CATSRTGGQETQYF	TGTGCCACCAGCAGGACAGGGGGACAAGAGACCCAGTACTTC
14	.	.	TRBV5-1	TRBJ2-5	CASQGRHTQETQYF	TGCGCCAGCCAGGGCCGACATACTCAAGAGACCCAGTACTTC
17	TRBD2	.	TRBV5-4	TRBJ2-2	CASSLGLAGAGAGELFF	TGTGCCAGCAGCTTGGGACTAGCGGGGGCCGGGGCCGGGGAGCTGTTTTTT
15	.	.	TRBV7-2	TRBJ2-6	CASSLMYSGANVLTF	TGTGCCAGCAGCTTAATGTACTCTGGGGCCAACGTCCTGACTTTC
11	.	.	TRBV29-1	TRBJ1-2	CSVGADYGYTF	TGCAGCGTTGGGGCAGACTATGGCTACACCTTC
11	.	.	TRBV30	TRBJ1-1	CASIGRDKAFF	TGTGCCAGTATCGGTAGAGACAAAGCTTTCTTT
15	.	.	TRBV2	TRBJ2-7	CASKRSRGGGDEQYF	TGTGCCAGCAAACGAAGTCGCGGTGGCGGCGACGAGCAGTACTTC
19	TRBD2	once	TRBV5-1	TRBJ2-6	CASSRTPGTSGVRANVLTF	TGCGCCAGCAGCAGGACCCCCGGGACTAGCGGGGTGAGGGCCAACGTCCTGACTTTC
14	.	.	TRBV12-5	TRBJ2-1	CASGPWTGRNEQFF	TGTGCTAGTGGTCCCTGGACTGGTCGCAATGAGCAGTTCTTC